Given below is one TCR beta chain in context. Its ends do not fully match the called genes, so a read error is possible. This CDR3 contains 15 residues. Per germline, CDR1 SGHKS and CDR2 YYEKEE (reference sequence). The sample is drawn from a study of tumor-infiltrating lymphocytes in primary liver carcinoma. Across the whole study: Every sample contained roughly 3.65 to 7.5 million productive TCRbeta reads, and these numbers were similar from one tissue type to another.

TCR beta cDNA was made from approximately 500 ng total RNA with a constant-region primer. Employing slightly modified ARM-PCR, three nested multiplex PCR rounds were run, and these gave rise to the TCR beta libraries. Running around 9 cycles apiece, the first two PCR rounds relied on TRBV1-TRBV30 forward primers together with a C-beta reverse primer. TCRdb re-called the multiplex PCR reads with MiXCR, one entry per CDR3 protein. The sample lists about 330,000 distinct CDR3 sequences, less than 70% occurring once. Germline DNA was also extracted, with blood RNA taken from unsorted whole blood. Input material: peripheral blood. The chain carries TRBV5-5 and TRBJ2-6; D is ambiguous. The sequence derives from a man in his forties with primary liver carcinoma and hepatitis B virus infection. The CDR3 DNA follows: TGTGCCAGCAGTTCAACGAGCTCTGGGGTCAACGTCCTGACATTC. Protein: CASSSTSSGVNVLTF.